The 17 T cell receptor beta chains reported below all come from one sample, sequenced in a study of OX40 agonist ivuxolimab in advanced cancers. Sequencing used immunoSEQ multiplex PCR; TCRdb keeps in-frame clones, though not all of them. The profile shows approximately 74,000 clones, 80% to 95% of them singletons. This specimen was CD4+ or CD8+ T cells sorted from blood, taken in a trial of the OX40 agonist ivuxolimab. All receptors derive from an adult with an advanced solid tumor such as melanoma, head and neck, liver or kidney cancer.

The chain employs TRBV6-5 and TRBJ1-1; 10 bases are a match to TRBD1. Germline CDR1 reads MNHEY; CDR2 reads SVGAGI. V trimming: 7 bases; J trimming: 5 bases; junction bases outside the gene matches: 7. The CDR3 is 14 amino acids. CDR3 protein: CASTRQGARTEAFF. DNA of the CDR3: TGTGCCAGCACTAGACAGGGGGCCCGGACTGAAGCTTTCTTT.

The table lists this clone with a count of one. V gene TRBV18 combines with J gene TRBJ2-5, with 9 nucleotides matching TRBD2. The J segment lost 5 bases and the V segment lost 2 bases, leaving 15 bases of the junction unmatched. CDR1 and CDR2 from the germline V gene are KGHSH and LQKENI. The CDR3 extends over 18 amino acids. Written as DNA, the CDR3 is TGTGCCAGCTCACCATTGGATGTTTGGGCTAGCGGGAAGGAGACCCAGTACTTC. Amino acid sequence: CASSPLDVWASGKETQYF.

The chain couples TRBV28 to TRBJ2-7; 12 bases are a match to TRBD2. Germline V CDR1 and CDR2: MDHEN, SYDVKM. The V and J ends lost 4 bases and 2 bases, in that order; junction bases with no gene match: 3. The CDR3 runs to 15 residues. The CDR3 nucleotides read TGTGCCAGCAGTTCCGGACTAGCGGGGACCTACGAGCAGTACTTC. This codes for CASSSGLAGTYEQYF. The whole variable domain, remainder taken from reference TRBV28 and TRBJ2-7, is DVKVTQSSRYLVKRTGEKVFLECVQDMDHENMFWYRQDPGLGLRLIYFSYDVKMKEKGDIPEGYSVSREKKERFSLILESASTNQTSMYLCASSSGLAGTYEQYFGPGTRLTVT.

This clone was seen a single time. V gene TRBV7-9 combines with J gene TRBJ2-1, with 8 positions matching TRBD2. V lost 3 bases, J lost 9 bases, and 19 bases stayed unmatched. Germline V gene data show CDR1 as SEHNR and CDR2 as FQNEAQ (reference sequence). The CDR3 length is 18 residues. CDR3 sequence: CASSFRGSTGTRGGEQFF. The CDR3 DNA reads TGTGCCAGCAGCTTTCGGGGGTCCACCGGGACTAGAGGGGGTGAGCAGTTCTTC.

The genes are TRBV18 and TRBJ1-1, with D possibly matching TRBD1 (6 bases). The CDR3 contains 15 residues. Trimming shortened V by 2 bases and J by 5 bases, and 15 bases separated the two germline ends. The germline CDR1 and CDR2 sequences are KGHSH and LQKENI. The CDR3 protein is CASSPNTGRGTEAFF. In nucleotides, the CDR3 is TGTGCCAGCTCACCAAATACAGGGAGAGGGACTGAAGCTTTCTTT. Full variable domain (missing parts from reference TRBV18 and TRBJ1-1): NAGVMQNPRHLVRRRGQEARLRCSPMKGHSHVYWYRQLPEEGLKFMVYLQKENIIDESGMPKERFSAEFPKEGPSILRIQQVVRGDSAAYFCASSPNTGRGTEAFFGQGTRLTVV.

This clone has a single count. Other DNA sequences in the sample encode the same CDR3. The CDR3 DNA reads as TGTGCCACCAGCAGAGATCGGGGTGAACAGTTCTTC. Encoded protein: CATSRDRGEQFF. This chain connects TRBV15 to TRBJ2-1, with a tentative D call TRBD2 (5 bases). This CDR3 is 12 amino acids long. Per the germline V gene, CDR1 is LNHNV and CDR2 is YYDKDF (reference sequence). V lost 0 bases, J lost 13 bases, and 10 bases lay in between.

This clone was observed once. V gene TRBV29-1 combines with J gene TRBJ2-5; a weak D match, TRBD2 (5 bases). The length of the CDR3 is 13 residues. Trimming pared 4 bases from V and 5 bases from J, leaving 14 bases between. CDR1 and CDR2 (germline): SQVTM, ANQGSEA. CDR3 protein: CSVGEGMEETQYF. The CDR3 bases are TGCAGCGTTGGAGAGGGTATGGAGGAGACCCAGTACTTC.

The J gene is TRBJ2-2, the V gene TRBV11-3, with a weak D call TRBD1 (6 bases). Germline lookup yields CDR1 SGHNT and CDR2 YENEEA. The CDR3 contains 12 residues. The V and J ends lost 5 bases and 8 bases respectively, with 9 bases between them. CDR3 in amino acids: CASSAGTGELFF. DNA for the CDR3: TGTGCCAGCAGCGCCGGGACAGGGGAGCTGTTTTTT.

This clone was found once. V gene TRBV19 combines with J gene TRBJ1-2; TRBD1 matches 10 bases. Losses at the gene ends were 3 bases for V and 2 bases for J; bases not matched to a gene: 9. This CDR3 has 17 amino acids. The germline CDR1 and CDR2 sequences are LNHDA and SQIVND (reference sequence). CDR3 sequence reads: CASSIMAGTGANYGYTF. The CDR3 DNA is TGTGCCAGTAGTATTATGGCCGGGACAGGGGCGAACTATGGCTACACCTTC.

The chain carries TRBV19 and TRBJ1-2; D is perhaps TRBD1 (6 bases). The ends were cut back, 7 bases at V and 5 bases at J, with 11 bases in the middle. Germline lookup yields CDR1 LNHDA and CDR2 SQIVND (reference sequence). This CDR3 has 12 residues. The CDR3 DNA reads TGTGCCAGTACCACAGGGAATTATGGCTACACCTTC. Amino acid sequence: CASTTGNYGYTF.

The chain couples TRBV5-1 to TRBJ2-7, with D hard to call. Deletions cut 4 bases from V and 3 bases from J, with 11 bases between. Per germline, CDR1 SGHRS and CDR2 YFSETQ. The CDR3 consists of 13 residues. CDR3 sequence reads: CASSPSTHYEQYF. As DNA, the CDR3 is TGCGCCAGCAGCCCCTCAACCCACTACGAGCAGTACTTC.

V gene TRBV23-1 combines with J gene TRBJ2-5; D is uncertain. TRBV23-1 falls under the ORF class, with uncertain function. This CDR3 contains 12 residues. Deletions cut 0 bases from V and 1 base from J, with 0 bases between. For the CDR3, the DNA is TGCGCCAGCAGTCAATCCCAAGAGACCCAGTACTTC. Its translation: CASSQSQETQYF.

The J gene is TRBJ1-1, the V gene TRBV23-1; TRBD1 matches at 9 bases. TRBV23-1 carries the ORF label, with uncertain function. The ends lost 3 bases at V and 11 bases at J; junction bases unmatched: 13. CDR3 length: 15 residues. The CDR3 spells CASSQERQGDLRAFF. The CDR3 region has the DNA TGCGCCAGCAGTCAGGAACGACAGGGGGACTTGAGGGCTTTCTTT.

Only one count was recorded for this clone. V and J are TRBV4-1 and TRBJ1-2, with a tentative D call TRBD1 (5 bases). This CDR3 comprises 13 residues. CDR1 and CDR2 from the germline V gene are MGHRA and YSYEKL. The V and J ends lost 2 bases and 3 bases respectively, with 7 bases between them. The CDR3 is CASSQQGDYGYTF. DNA for the CDR3: TGCGCCAGCAGCCAACAGGGAGACTATGGCTACACCTTC.

The V and J genes are TRBV5-6 and TRBJ2-7; 10 bases are a match to TRBD1. Germline loops: CDR1 SGHDT, CDR2 YYEEEE. The CDR3 consists of 14 residues. V shed 3 bases, J shed 0 bases, and the junction held 0 bases outside the gene matches. In DNA form, the CDR3 reads TGTGCCAGCAGCTGGGACAGGGGCTCCTACGAGCAGTACTTC. Protein sequence: CASSWDRGSYEQYF.

V usage is TRBV5-1 and J usage is TRBJ2-1; D is unresolved. This CDR3 is built from 13 residues. V shed 0 bases and J shed 4 bases, with 5 bases lying between them. Germline V gives CDR1 SGHRS, CDR2 YFSETQ. CDR3 loop: CASSLDQYNEQFF. The CDR3, as DNA: TGCGCCAGCAGCTTGGATCAGTACAATGAGCAGTTCTTC. Complete variable domain (other parts from reference TRBV5-1 and TRBJ2-1): KAGVTQTPRYLIKTRGQQVTLSCSPISGHRSVSWYQQTPGQGLQFLFEYFSETQRNKGNFPGRFSGRQFSNSRSEMNVSTLELGDSALYLCASSLDQYNEQFFGPGTRLTVL.

J is TRBJ2-6 and V is TRBV19; D is perhaps TRBD1 (6 bases). The CDR3 is 16 residues long. Germline loops: CDR1 LNHDA, CDR2 SQIVND (reference sequence). Trimming pared 4 bases from V and 4 bases from J, leaving 14 bases between. The CDR3 reads CASSTRTVSGANVLTF. For the CDR3, the DNA is TGTGCCAGTAGTACTCGGACAGTTTCCGGGGCCAACGTCCTGACTTTC.